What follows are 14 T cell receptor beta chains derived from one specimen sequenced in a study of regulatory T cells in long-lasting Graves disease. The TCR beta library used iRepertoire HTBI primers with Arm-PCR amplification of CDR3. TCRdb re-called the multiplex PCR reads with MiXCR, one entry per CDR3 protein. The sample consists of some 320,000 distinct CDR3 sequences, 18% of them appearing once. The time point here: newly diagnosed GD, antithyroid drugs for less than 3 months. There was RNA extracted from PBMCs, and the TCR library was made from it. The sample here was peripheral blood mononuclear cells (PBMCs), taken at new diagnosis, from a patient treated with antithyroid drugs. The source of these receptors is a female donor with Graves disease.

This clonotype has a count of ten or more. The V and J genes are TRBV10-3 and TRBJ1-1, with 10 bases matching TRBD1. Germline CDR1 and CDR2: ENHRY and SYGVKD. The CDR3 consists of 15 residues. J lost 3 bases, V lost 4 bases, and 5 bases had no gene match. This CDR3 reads CAISGGTGVDTEAFF. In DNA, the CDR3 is TGTGCCATCAGTGGGGGGACAGGGGTGGACACTGAAGCTTTCTTT.

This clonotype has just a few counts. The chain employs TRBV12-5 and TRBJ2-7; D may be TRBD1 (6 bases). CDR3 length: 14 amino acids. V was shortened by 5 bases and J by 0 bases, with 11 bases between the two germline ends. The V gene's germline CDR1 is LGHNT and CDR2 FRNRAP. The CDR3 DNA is TGTGCTAGTGGTCCGGACAGCAACTCCTACGAGCAGTACTTC. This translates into CASGPDSNSYEQYF.

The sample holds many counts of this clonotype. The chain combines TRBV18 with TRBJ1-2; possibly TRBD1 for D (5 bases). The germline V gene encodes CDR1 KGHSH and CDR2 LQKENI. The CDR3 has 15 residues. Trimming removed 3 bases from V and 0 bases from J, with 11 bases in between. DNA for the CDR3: TGTGCCAGCTCACCCCCCGCGGGGGCTAACTATGGCTACACCTTC. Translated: CASSPPAGANYGYTF.

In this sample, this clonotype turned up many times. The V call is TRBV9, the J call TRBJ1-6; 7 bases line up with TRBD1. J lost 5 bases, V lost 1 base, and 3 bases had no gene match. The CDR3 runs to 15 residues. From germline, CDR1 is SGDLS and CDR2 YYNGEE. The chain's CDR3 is CASSVHTGDNSPLHF. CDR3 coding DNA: TGTGCCAGCAGCGTACATACAGGGGATAATTCACCCCTCCACTTT. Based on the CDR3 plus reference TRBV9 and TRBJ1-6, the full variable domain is DSGVTQTPKHLITATGQRVTLRCSPRSGDLSVYWYQQSLDQGLQFLIQYYNGEERAKGNILERFSAQQFPDLHSELNLSSLELGDSALYFCASSVHTGDNSPLHFGNGTRLTVT.

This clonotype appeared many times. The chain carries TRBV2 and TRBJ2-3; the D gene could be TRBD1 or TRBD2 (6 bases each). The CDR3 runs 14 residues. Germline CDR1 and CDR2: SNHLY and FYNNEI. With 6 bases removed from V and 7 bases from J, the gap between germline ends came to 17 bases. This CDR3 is CASSPGSRGNTQYF. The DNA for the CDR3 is TGTGCCAGCAGCCCCGGGAGCAGGGGCAATACGCAGTATTTT.

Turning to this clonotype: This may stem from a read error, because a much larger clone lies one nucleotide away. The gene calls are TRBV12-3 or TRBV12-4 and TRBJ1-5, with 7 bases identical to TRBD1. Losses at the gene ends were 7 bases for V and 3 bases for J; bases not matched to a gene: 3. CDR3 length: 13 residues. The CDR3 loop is CASTDRVNQPQHF. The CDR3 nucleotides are TGTGCCAGCACTGACAGGGTCAATCAGCCCCAGCATTTT.

The CDR3, as DNA: TGCGCCAGCAGTGACCAGACGGGGAGGAACACTGAAGCTTTCTTT. As protein: CASSDQTGRNTEAFF. The genes are TRBV10-1 and TRBJ1-1; D is undetermined. Trimming took off 3 bases at V and 1 base at J, with 12 bases between the two ends. Germline CDR1 reads WNHNN; CDR2 reads SYGVQD (reference sequence). There are 15 residues in the CDR3.

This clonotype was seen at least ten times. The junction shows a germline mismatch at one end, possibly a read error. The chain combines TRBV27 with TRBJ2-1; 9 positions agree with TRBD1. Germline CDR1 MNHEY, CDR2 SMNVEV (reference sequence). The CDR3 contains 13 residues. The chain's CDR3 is CAGSGTGRPKQFF. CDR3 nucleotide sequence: TGTGCCGGCAGCGGGACAGGGCGCCCTAAGCAGTTCTTC.

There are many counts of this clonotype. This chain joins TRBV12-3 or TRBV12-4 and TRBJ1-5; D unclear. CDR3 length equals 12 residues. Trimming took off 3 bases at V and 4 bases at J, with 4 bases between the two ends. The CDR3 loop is CASSFTNQPQHF. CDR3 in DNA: TGTGCCAGCAGTTTTACTAATCAGCCCCAGCATTTT.

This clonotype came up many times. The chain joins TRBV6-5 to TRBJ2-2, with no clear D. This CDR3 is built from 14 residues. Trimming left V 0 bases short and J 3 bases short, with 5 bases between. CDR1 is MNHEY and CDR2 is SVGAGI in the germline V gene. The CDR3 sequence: CASSYSPYTGELFF. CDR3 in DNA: TGTGCCAGCAGTTACTCCCCCTACACCGGGGAGCTGTTTTTT.

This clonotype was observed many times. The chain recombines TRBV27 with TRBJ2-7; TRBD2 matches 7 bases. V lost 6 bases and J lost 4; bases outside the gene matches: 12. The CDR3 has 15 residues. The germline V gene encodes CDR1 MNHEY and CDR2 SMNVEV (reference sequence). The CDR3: CASSTGTMRLYEQYF. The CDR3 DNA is TGTGCCAGCAGCACCGGGACTATGCGGCTATACGAGCAGTACTTC.

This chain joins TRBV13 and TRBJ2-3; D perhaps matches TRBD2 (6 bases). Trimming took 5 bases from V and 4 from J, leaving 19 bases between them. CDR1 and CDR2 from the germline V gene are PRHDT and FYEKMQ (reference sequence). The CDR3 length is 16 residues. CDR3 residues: CASSPNTGVGPDTQYF. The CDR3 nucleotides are TGTGCCAGCAGCCCAAATACGGGAGTGGGTCCAGATACGCAGTATTTT.

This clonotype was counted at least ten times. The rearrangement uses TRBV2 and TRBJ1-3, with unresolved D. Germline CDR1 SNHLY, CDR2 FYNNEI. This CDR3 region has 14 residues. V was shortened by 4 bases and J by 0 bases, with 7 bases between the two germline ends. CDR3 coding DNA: TGTGCCAGCAGTGCCGGCAGCTCTGGAAACACCATATATTTT. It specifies CASSAGSSGNTIYF.

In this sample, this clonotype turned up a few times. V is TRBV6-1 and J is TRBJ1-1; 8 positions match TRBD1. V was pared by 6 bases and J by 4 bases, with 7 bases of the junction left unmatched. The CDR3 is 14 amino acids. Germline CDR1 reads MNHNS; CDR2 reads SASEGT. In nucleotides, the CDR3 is TGTGCCAGCAGGCCGACAGGGGTAAGCACTGAAGCTTTCTTT. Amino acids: CASRPTGVSTEAFF.